This is a list of T cell receptor beta chains from one sample in a study of memory CD8 T cells in hepatitis C reinfection. Sequencing used immunoSEQ multiplex PCR; TCRdb keeps in-frame clones, though not all of them. The table lists 46,000 or so clones, roughly 89% of them singletons, with more than 0.6% in the top ten. Sequencing input: naive CD8+ T cells sorted from blood. The source of these receptors is a man in his late teens or twenties with hepatitis C virus infection. Both conserved end residues are part of each CDR3. Fields, in order: CDR3 DNA, CDR3 protein, J gene, D gene, V gene, clone size. D genes are given only for firm matches. Expanded clones get a size class; other rows say once, few or many, or leave the size out.

cdr3_nt: TGTGCCAGCAGCTTGGGACTGCGGCCCAATGAGCAGTTCTTC; cdr3_aa: CASSLGLRPNEQFF; j_call: TRBJ2-1; d_call: .; v_call: TRBV5-4; clone_size: .
cdr3_nt: TGTGCCAGCAGTGGCCGGGACAGGGTCACAGATACGCAGTATTTT; cdr3_aa: CASSGRDRVTDTQYF; j_call: TRBJ2-3; d_call: TRBD1; v_call: TRBV6-1; clone_size: .
cdr3_nt: TGTGCCAGCAGCCCCCTGGGGCGGGGCTCCTACGAGCAGTACTTC; cdr3_aa: CASSPLGRGSYEQYF; j_call: TRBJ2-7; d_call: .; v_call: TRBV7-2; clone_size: .
cdr3_nt: TGTGCCAGTAGTATATATTGGGGAGGTGGAAACGAGCAGTACTTC; cdr3_aa: CASSIYWGGGNEQYF; j_call: TRBJ2-7; d_call: .; v_call: TRBV19; clone_size: .
cdr3_nt: TGTGCCAGCAGCTTGGGAGCGGAGATGAACACCGGGGAGCTGTTTTTT; cdr3_aa: CASSLGAEMNTGELFF; j_call: TRBJ2-2; d_call: .; v_call: TRBV5-5; clone_size: once
cdr3_nt: TGTGCCAGCAGCAGAAGAGGGAACACTAATGAAAAACTGTTTTTT; cdr3_aa: CASSRRGNTNEKLFF; j_call: TRBJ1-4; d_call: .; v_call: TRBV5-5; clone_size: .
cdr3_nt: TGTGCCAGCAGTAATGTCTCGGGCTACACCTTC; cdr3_aa: CASSNVSGYTF; j_call: TRBJ1-2; d_call: .; v_call: TRBV5-4; clone_size: few
cdr3_nt: TGCAGCGTTGAAGATCCAGGGGGGTCTAACTATGGCTACACCTTC; cdr3_aa: CSVEDPGGSNYGYTF; j_call: TRBJ1-2; d_call: TRBD1; v_call: TRBV29-1; clone_size: .
cdr3_nt: TGTGCCAGTAGTACCTTAGCGGGGGGTTACAATGAGCAGTTCTTC; cdr3_aa: CASSTLAGGYNEQFF; j_call: TRBJ2-1; d_call: TRBD2; v_call: TRBV19; clone_size: .
cdr3_nt: TGCGCCAGCAGCCAAGATAGGACATTGCCCGAAGCTTTCTTT; cdr3_aa: CASSQDRTLPEAFF; j_call: TRBJ1-1; d_call: .; v_call: TRBV4-1; clone_size: .
cdr3_nt: TGCGCCAGCAGCTTGGTTGGGGGCGCAAACACCGGGGAGCTGTTTTTT; cdr3_aa: CASSLVGGANTGELFF; j_call: TRBJ2-2; d_call: .; v_call: TRBV5-1; clone_size: .
cdr3_nt: TGTGCCAGCAGCGGCGAGGGAGTGCAGTATTTT; cdr3_aa: CASSGEGVQYF; j_call: TRBJ2-3; d_call: .; v_call: TRBV5-6; clone_size: .
cdr3_nt: TGTGCCAGCAGCGTATATTCCGCGGGCACCGGGGAGCTGTTTTTT; cdr3_aa: CASSVYSAGTGELFF; j_call: TRBJ2-2; d_call: .; v_call: TRBV9; clone_size: .
cdr3_nt: TGTGCCAGCAGTTTATTGGGGACAGTGGGGAGCACTGAAGCTTTCTTT; cdr3_aa: CASSLLGTVGSTEAFF; j_call: TRBJ1-1; d_call: TRBD1; v_call: TRBV27; clone_size: few
cdr3_nt: TGTGCCAGCAGTCCGGACAGGGTAGATACTGAAGCTTTCTTT; cdr3_aa: CASSPDRVDTEAFF; j_call: TRBJ1-1; d_call: TRBD1; v_call: TRBV6-5; clone_size: few
cdr3_nt: TGTGCCAGCAGCTTTTGGGAGAGCACAGATACGCAGTATTTT; cdr3_aa: CASSFWESTDTQYF; j_call: TRBJ2-3; d_call: .; v_call: TRBV11-2; clone_size: .
cdr3_nt: TGTGCCAGCAGCGGAGGGGTGACCTACGAGCAGTACTTC; cdr3_aa: CASSGGVTYEQYF; j_call: TRBJ2-7; d_call: .; v_call: TRBV6-6; clone_size: .
cdr3_nt: TGTGCCAGTAGGCAAGGGGCTTATTTGTCTGAAGCTTTCTTT; cdr3_aa: CASRQGAYLSEAFF; j_call: TRBJ1-1; d_call: .; v_call: TRBV19; clone_size: .
cdr3_nt: TGTGCCATCAGTGAGTCGATTCACAGGGCAGGAAGTCAGCCCCAGCATTTT; cdr3_aa: CAISESIHRAGSQPQHF; j_call: TRBJ1-5; d_call: .; v_call: TRBV10-3; clone_size: .
cdr3_nt: TGTGCCAGCAGCCCGACAGGGGGCTTCGGGGAGCTGTTTTTT; cdr3_aa: CASSPTGGFGELFF; j_call: TRBJ2-2; d_call: TRBD1; v_call: TRBV2; clone_size: .